Each of the 19 T cell receptor beta chains below was sequenced from the same sample in a study of cytomegalovirus exposure and HLA in healthy donors. Amplification used 60 Vbeta primers and 13 Jbeta primers. Assay: immunoSEQ multiplex PCR; the TCRdb copy retains only in-frame clones and omits some. The top ten hold more than 8.5% of the sample, which has fewer than 85,000 clones, 74% seen once. Sequencing input: PBMCs. The source of these receptors is a man in his forties in good health and CMV-seropositive.

A remark on this clone: Other DNA sequences in this specimen translate into the identical CDR3. This chain joins TRBV30 and TRBJ2-7, with D possibly being TRBD2 (5 bases). The CDR3 extends over 13 amino acids. V was pared by 1 base and J by 0 bases, with 7 bases between. Germline V gene lookup returns CDR1 GTSNPN and CDR2 SVGIG (reference sequence). The CDR3 protein is CAWSGGISYEQYF. The CDR3 nucleotides are TGTGCCTGGAGTGGAGGGATCTCCTACGAGCAGTACTTC.

The chain has TRBV18 and TRBJ2-5; TRBD2 aligns across 10 bases. Germline-derived CDR1 and CDR2 are KGHSH and LQKENI. The CDR3 contains 18 residues. V dropped 8 bases and J dropped 5; count of bases not matched to a gene: 20. This chain's CDR3 is CASAVPSSGSVGGETQYF. CDR3 coding DNA: TGTGCCAGCGCCGTGCCATCTAGCGGGAGTGTAGGAGGGGAGACCCAGTACTTC.

The J gene is TRBJ1-1, the V gene TRBV27, with 8 bases that match TRBD1. This CDR3 is 14 amino acids long. CDR1 is MNHEY, CDR2 SMNVEV, per germline (reference sequence). The J segment lost 4 bases and the V segment lost 5 bases, leaving 6 bases of the junction unmatched. The CDR3 DNA reads TGTGCCAGCAGTCGGGACAGGTCTCCCACTGAAGCTTTCTTT. Its protein is CASSRDRSPTEAFF.

This sequence joins TRBV30 and TRBJ1-3, with no clear D. CDR1 is GTSNPN, CDR2 SVGIG, per germline (reference sequence). The CDR3 length is 11 residues. V was trimmed by 2 bases and J by 15 bases, leaving 14 bases between them. CDR3 in DNA: TGTGCCTGGAGTCATCGGACTGACAAATATTTT. Its protein is CAWSHRTDKYF.

CDR3 coding DNA: TGTGCCTGGAGTTTAACCGGGACAGGGACCTCACCCCTCCACTTT. Its translation: CAWSLTGTGTSPLHF. V usage is TRBV30 and J usage is TRBJ1-6; 9 bases match TRBD1. This CDR3 spans 15 amino acids. The V gene end was trimmed by 2 bases and the J gene end by 10 bases; junction bases not matched to a gene: 9. Germline V gene data show CDR1 as GTSNPN and CDR2 as SVGIG (reference sequence).

This clone showed up just a few times. V is TRBV10-3 and J is TRBJ2-5; D may be TRBD2 (6 bases). Germline V gene data show CDR1 as ENHRY and CDR2 as SYGVKD. Trimming left V 5 bases short and J 5 bases short, with 9 bases between. CDR3 length: 12 residues. The CDR3 reads CAISIRGETQYF. DNA of the CDR3: TGTGCCATCAGTATTCGGGGGGAGACCCAGTACTTC.

The gene calls are TRBV9 and TRBJ1-6, with TRBD1 identical over 9 bases. This CDR3 has 16 residues. Germline CDR1 SGDLS, CDR2 YYNGEE. The ends lost 5 bases at V and 9 bases at J; junction bases unmatched: 12. In DNA form, the CDR3 reads TGTGCCAGCAGTGAAAACGCTGGGACAGGGAGTTCACCCCTCCACTTT. This sequence encodes CASSENAGTGSSPLHF.

The chain uses TRBV6-1 and TRBJ2-3; TRBD2 matches 12 bases. CDR3 size: 15 residues. J was trimmed by 6 bases and V by 5 bases; bases with no gene match: 6. Germline V gene data show CDR1 as MNHNS and CDR2 as SASEGT. CDR3 DNA: TGTGCCAGCAGTCTAGCGGGAGGGGGGTTGGATACGCAGTATTTT. Translated, it gives CASSLAGGGLDTQYF.

The CDR3: CASSRTRRTGELFF. CDR3 coding DNA: TGTGCCAGCAGTAGGACCAGGAGGACCGGGGAGCTGTTTTTT. V and J are TRBV27 and TRBJ2-2; a weak D match, TRBD2 (5 bases). The CDR3 runs 14 residues. Trimming left V 5 bases short and J 5 bases short, with 12 bases between. The germline gives CDR1 MNHEY, CDR2 SMNVEV (reference sequence).

A single count supports this clone. The chain has TRBV6-1 and TRBJ2-7, with D possibly TRBD2 on 5 matching bases. V lost 2 bases, J lost 12 bases, and 11 bases lay in between. The CDR3 contains 11 residues. CDR1 is MNHNS, CDR2 SASEGT, per germline. The CDR3: CASSEMEVWYF. CDR3 DNA sequence: TGTGCCAGCAGTGAAATGGAGGTTTGGTACTTC.

The CDR3 sequence: CASSVERGLYGEQFF. CDR3 nucleotide sequence: TGCGCCAGCAGTGTTGAGCGGGGCCTTTATGGTGAGCAGTTCTTC. V gene TRBV10-1 combines with J gene TRBJ2-1, with TRBD2 matching 7 bases. Germline V gives CDR1 WNHNN, CDR2 SYGVQD (reference sequence). The CDR3 runs to 15 residues. Trimming took 4 bases from V and 9 from J; bases not matched to a gene: 12.

This chain links TRBV27 with TRBJ1-1, with TRBD1 identical over 7 bases. After removal of 7 bases from V and 4 bases from J, the junction contained 12 bases not matched to a gene. Germline V gene lookup returns CDR1 MNHEY and CDR2 SMNVEV (reference sequence). The CDR3 runs 15 residues. The CDR3 region has the DNA TGTGCCAGCACCCCTTCAGGGGGTGGAGGCACTGAAGCTTTCTTT. Its protein is CASTPSGGGGTEAFF.

This clone was seen a handful of times. The V gene is TRBV19, the J gene TRBJ2-4; 8 bases map to TRBD1. This CDR3 is built from 22 residues. V lost 4 bases to trimming and J lost 0 bases; unmatched junction nucleotides: 23. The germline gives CDR1 LNHDA, CDR2 SQIVND (reference sequence). DNA of the CDR3: TGTGCCAGTAGTACCCCGGGACAGGCCGAGTACGGACGAGTACTAGCCAAAAACATTCAGTACTTC. Its translation is CASSTPGQAEYGRVLAKNIQYF.

This clone was seen just once. The rearrangement joins TRBV9 to TRBJ2-7, with 9 bases aligning to TRBD2. In germline, CDR1 is SGDLS, CDR2 YYNGEE. The CDR3 spans 17 residues. V was clipped by 0 bases and J by 2 bases; unmatched bases: 9. The CDR3 sequence: CASSVEAGGFNAYEQYF. As DNA, the CDR3 is TGTGCCAGCAGCGTAGAAGCGGGGGGCTTTAACGCCTACGAGCAGTACTTC. The full variable domain, completed using reference TRBV9 and TRBJ2-7, is DSGVTQTPKHLITATGQRVTLRCSPRSGDLSVYWYQQSLDQGLQFLIQYYNGEERAKGNILERFSAQQFPDLHSELNLSSLELGDSALYFCASSVEAGGFNAYEQYFGPGTRLTVT.

V gene TRBV5-8 combines with J gene TRBJ1-5; D possibly corresponds to TRBD1 (5 bases). In germline, CDR1 is SGHTS, CDR2 YDEGEE. The ends were cut back, 4 bases at V and 7 bases at J, with 12 bases in the middle. The CDR3 length is 13 residues. The DNA of the CDR3 is TGTGCCAGCAGCACGCGGGGGGGACAGCCCCAGCATTTT. Residues: CASSTRGGQPQHF.

This clone was recorded only once. The identical CDR3 is also encoded by other nucleotide sequences in the sample. The gene calls are TRBV18 and TRBJ2-3, with D tentatively TRBD1 (5 bases). The V and J ends lost 6 bases and 5 bases respectively, with 12 bases between them. The CDR3 has 13 residues. Germline CDR1 and CDR2: KGHSH and LQKENI. CDR3 region: CASSQGARDTQYF. CDR3 bases: TGTGCCAGCTCCCAGGGCGCAAGAGATACGCAGTATTTT.

This clone was seen once. The gene calls are TRBV18 and TRBJ1-5; D gene ambiguous. Deletions cut 4 bases from V and 0 bases from J, with 4 bases between. From germline, CDR1 is KGHSH and CDR2 LQKENI. CDR3 length equals 13 residues. CDR3 DNA sequence: TGTGCCAGCTCACTAGATAGCAATCAGCCCCAGCATTTT. Translated: CASSLDSNQPQHF. Full variable domain (missing parts from reference TRBV18 and TRBJ1-5): NAGVMQNPRHLVRRRGQEARLRCSPMKGHSHVYWYRQLPEEGLKFMVYLQKENIIDESGMPKERFSAEFPKEGPSILRIQQVVRGDSAAYFCASSLDSNQPQHFGDGTRLSIL.

V usage is TRBV5-4 and J usage is TRBJ2-3; the match to TRBD2 covers 9 bases. The V gene end was trimmed by 3 bases and the J gene end by 0 bases; junction bases not matched to a gene: 5. The CDR3 is made up of 16 amino acids. Germline CDR1 and CDR2: SGHNT and YYREEE (reference sequence). In nucleotides, the CDR3 is TGTGCCAGCAGCTGGGGACTAGCAGTGAGCACAGATACGCAGTATTTT. Protein: CASSWGLAVSTDTQYF.

The genes are TRBV19 and TRBJ2-1; maybe TRBD1 (5 bases). The CDR3 has 16 amino acids. Trimming cost V 2 bases and J 0 bases, with 11 bases left between them. The germline V gene has CDR1 LNHDA and CDR2 SQIVND (reference sequence). The CDR3 DNA is TGTGCCAGTAGTATAAGGGGTCCCCCCTCCTACAATGAGCAGTTCTTC. The encoded protein is CASSIRGPPSYNEQFF.